This record concerns one TCR beta chain sequence. Every sample gave at least 6 micrograms of total RNA when it was extracted. Alongside a J-beta primer mix, a sample-barcoded 5' primer served in a second PCR lasting roughly 7 to 11 cycles. Every single cDNA molecule received a tag from a template-switch adaptor with 12 random nucleotides. TCRdb re-called the 5' RACE reads through MiXCR, storing one row per CDR3 protein. This table holds about 970,000 distinct CDR3 sequences, just over 50% found once. The sample originates from a study of blood T cells in healthy people across ages. Germline CDR1 is MGHRA and CDR2 is YSYEKL. This CDR3 has 13 amino acids. V was trimmed by 1 base and J by 8 bases, leaving 8 bases between them.

The chain combines TRBV4-1 with TRBJ1-4; D gene ambiguous. This sequence was found in a woman in her fifties or sixties in good health. Sample: blood. The CDR3 region is CASSQGRWEKLFF. The CDR3 DNA is TGCGCCAGCAGCCAAGGGCGATGGGAAAAACTGTTTTTT.